A single sample gave rise to the 6 T cell receptor beta chains below, sequenced in a study of T cells in women clearing cervical HPV infection. Only in-frame clones appear in the TCRdb table, and some are missing; sequencing was by immunoSEQ multiplex PCR. The listing contains around 39,000 clones. The sequenced sample was blood buffy coat. These receptors were collected from a woman between 18 and 75 years old with a cervical HPV16 infection that either progressed to CIN3+ or cleared (not recorded which).

This CDR3 reads CSCSRQRAFF. The sequenced CDR3 bases are TGCAGTTGCTCCCGACAGAGG. The chain recombines TRBV20-1 with TRBJ1-1; D is possibly TRBD1 (5 bases). The read gets to within 3 residues of the CDR3 end, and the germline J gene fills in the rest. Germline CDR1 and CDR2: DFQATT and SNEGSKA (reference sequence). The CDR3 is 10 residues long.

With regard to this clone: The DNA ends 3 residues before the CDR3 does, and the rest of the CDR3 is filled in from the germline J gene. V is TRBV19 and J is TRBJ1-1; perhaps TRBD1 as D (6 bases). Germline V gene data show CDR1 as LNHDA and CDR2 as SQIVND (reference sequence). V lost 5 bases and J lost 0, with 13 bases in between. The CDR3 is 15 residues long. The covered CDR3 bases are TGTGCCAGTAGTGTACAGGGCCTTCTGAACACTGAA. Its protein product is CASSVQGLLNTE. The full CDR3 reads CASSVQGLLNTEAFF.

This CDR3 reads CASSQDSPYGQYF. The CDR3 DNA, read in part, is TGTGCCAGCTCACAGGACAGTCCATATGGT. The chain couples TRBV18 to TRBJ2-4; D perhaps matches TRBD1 (6 bases). The CDR3 extends 3 residues past the end of the read, so its final part is completed from the germline J gene. Per germline, CDR1 KGHSH and CDR2 LQKENI. The CDR3 totals 13 residues.

Remarks on this clone: The read falls 3 residues short of the CDR3 end, and the missing part is taken from the germline J gene. The genes are TRBV4-2 and TRBJ2-7; 14 nucleotides match TRBD2. Germline V gene lookup returns CDR1 LGHNA and CDR2 YNFKEQ. This CDR3 contains 18 residues. Losses at the gene ends were 4 bases for V and 3 bases for J; bases not matched to a gene: 11. CDR3 residues: CASSPNPRLAGGDYEQYF. The sequenced part of the CDR3 DNA is TGTGCCAGCAGCCCGAACCCCCGACTAGCGGGAGGGGACTACGAG.

A remark on this clone: The CDR3 is cut off 3 residues early in the read; its end comes from the germline J gene. This chain links TRBV6-1 with TRBJ1-2; 7 bases match TRBD1. Germline V gene lookup returns CDR1 MNHNS and CDR2 SASEGT. This CDR3 contains 13 residues. CDR3: CASSERQGHDYTF. The CDR3 bases that were read are TGTGCCAGCAGTGAGCGACAGGGTCACGAC.

About this clone itself: The DNA ends 3 residues before the CDR3 does, and the rest of the CDR3 is filled in from the germline J gene. The V and J genes are TRBV7-3 and TRBJ1-1; possibly TRBD1 for D (5 bases). The CDR3 consists of 13 residues. The germline V gene encodes CDR1 SGHTA and CDR2 FQGTGA. The sequenced CDR3 bases are TGTGCCAGCAGCTCTAGCTTAGCGGGGGGA. This translates into CASSSSLAGG. The whole CDR3 region reads CASSSSLAGGAFF.